Each of the 6 T cell receptor beta chains below was sequenced from the same sample in a study of CD8+ T cells in alopecia areata. Documented treatment: oral pan-JAK inhibitor, 5-10 mg twice daily. Following RNA extraction, reverse transcription yielded cDNA that acted as the sequencing template. TCRdb's copy holds only in-frame clones and misses some; the assay was immunoSEQ multiplex PCR. The sample lists 190,000 or so clones; around three fifths were seen once. The source material was CD8+ T cells sorted from blood, sampled at week 24, from a patient treated with tofacitinib. The receptor set was obtained from a human donor with alopecia areata.

This clone was recorded a few times. J is TRBJ2-5 and V is TRBV5-1; D may be TRBD1 (6 bases). The CDR3 length is 14 residues. Germline loops: CDR1 SGHRS, CDR2 YFSETQ. The V and J ends lost 3 bases and 5 bases respectively, with 14 bases between them. The CDR3 sequence: CASSSRRDTETQYF. The CDR3 DNA is TGCGCCAGCAGCTCGCGACGGGACACGGAGACCCAGTACTTC.

V usage is TRBV27 and J usage is TRBJ2-5; D may be TRBD1 or TRBD2 (5 bases each). V lost 2 bases to trimming and J lost 1 base, with 8 bases between them. From germline, CDR1 is MNHEY and CDR2 SMNVEV (reference sequence). The CDR3 extends over 14 amino acids. The CDR3 DNA is TGTGCCAGCAGTTTACTCGGGGCCCAAGAGACCCAGTACTTC. It is translated as CASSLLGAQETQYF.

The count of this clone is one. The chain has TRBV5-1 and TRBJ1-6; possible D gene TRBD1, 5 bases. CDR1 and CDR2 from the germline V gene are SGHRS and YFSETQ. V lost 3 bases to trimming and J lost 8 bases, with 15 bases between them. CDR3 length: 15 amino acids. The CDR3 spells CASSWSGGEDSPLHF. CDR3 DNA sequence: TGCGCCAGCAGCTGGAGTGGGGGGGAGGATTCACCCCTCCACTTT.

This chain uses TRBV29-1 with TRBJ1-2; D is possibly TRBD1 (5 bases). This CDR3 region has 13 residues. Germline V lookup: CDR1 SQVTM, CDR2 ANQGSEA. Trimming left V 2 bases short and J 2 bases short, with 9 bases between. The CDR3 is CSVEIRANYGYTF. CDR3 in DNA: TGCAGCGTTGAAATCAGGGCGAACTATGGCTACACCTTC.

The V call is TRBV5-1, the J call TRBJ1-4; 8 bases match TRBD1. V shed 4 bases and J 8 bases; nucleotides not matched to a gene: 10. Germline lookup yields CDR1 SGHRS and CDR2 YFSETQ. This CDR3 is 15 amino acids long. The CDR3 spells CASSPQGAIGEKLFF. The CDR3 DNA follows: TGCGCCAGCAGCCCGCAGGGGGCAATCGGGGAAAAACTGTTTTTT.

The chain carries TRBV5-6 and TRBJ1-2, with D perhaps TRBD1 (5 bases). The germline V and J ends were trimmed by 2 bases and 6 bases, with 11 bases remaining between them. The CDR3 runs to 13 residues. Germline V gene sequence: CDR1 SGHDT, CDR2 YYEEEE. This CDR3 is CASSFGGVDGYTF. The CDR3 DNA reads as TGTGCCAGCAGCTTTGGGGGTGTTGATGGCTACACCTTC.